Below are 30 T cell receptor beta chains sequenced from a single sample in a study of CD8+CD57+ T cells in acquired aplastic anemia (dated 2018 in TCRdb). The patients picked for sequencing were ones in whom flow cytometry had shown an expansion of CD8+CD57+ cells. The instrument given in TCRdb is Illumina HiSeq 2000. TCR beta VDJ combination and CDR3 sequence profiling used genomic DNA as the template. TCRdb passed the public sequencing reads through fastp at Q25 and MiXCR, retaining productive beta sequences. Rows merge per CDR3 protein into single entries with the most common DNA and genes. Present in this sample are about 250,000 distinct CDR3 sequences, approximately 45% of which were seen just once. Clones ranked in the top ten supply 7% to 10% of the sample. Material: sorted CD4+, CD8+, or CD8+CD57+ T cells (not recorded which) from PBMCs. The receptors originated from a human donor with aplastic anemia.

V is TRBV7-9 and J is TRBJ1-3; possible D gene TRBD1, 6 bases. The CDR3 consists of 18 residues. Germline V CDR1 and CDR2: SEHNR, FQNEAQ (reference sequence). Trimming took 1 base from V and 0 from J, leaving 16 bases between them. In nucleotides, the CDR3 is TGTGCCAGCAGCTTAGGCTTCAGGGGACGTTACTCTGGAAACACCATATATTTT. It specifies CASSLGFRGRYSGNTIYF.

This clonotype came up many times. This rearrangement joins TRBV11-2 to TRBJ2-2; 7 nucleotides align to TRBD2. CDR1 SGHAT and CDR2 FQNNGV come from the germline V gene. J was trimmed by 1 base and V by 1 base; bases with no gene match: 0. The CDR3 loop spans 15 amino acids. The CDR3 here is CASSLAGGNTGELFF. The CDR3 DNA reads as TGTGCCAGCAGCTTAGCGGGGGGGAACACCGGGGAGCTGTTTTTT. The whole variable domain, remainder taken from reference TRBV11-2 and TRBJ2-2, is EAGVAQSPRYKIIEKRQSVAFWCNPISGHATLYWYQQILGQGPKLLIQFQNNGVVDDSQLPKDRFSAERLKGVDSTLKIQPAKLEDSAVYLCASSLAGGNTGELFFGEGSRLTVL.

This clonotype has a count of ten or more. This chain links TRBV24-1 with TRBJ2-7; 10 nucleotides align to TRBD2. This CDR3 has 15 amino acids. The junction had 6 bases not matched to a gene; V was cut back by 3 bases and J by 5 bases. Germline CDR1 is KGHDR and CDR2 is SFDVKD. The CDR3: CATSDASGRGNEQYF. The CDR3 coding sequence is TGTGCCACCAGTGATGCTAGCGGGAGAGGGAACGAGCAGTACTTC.

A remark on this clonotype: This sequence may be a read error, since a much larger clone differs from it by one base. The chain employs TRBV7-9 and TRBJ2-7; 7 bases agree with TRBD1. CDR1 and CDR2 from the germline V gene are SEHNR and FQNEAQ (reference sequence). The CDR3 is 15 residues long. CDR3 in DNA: TGTGCCGGCAGCCCCTCGACAGGGAGAATCTACGAGCAGTACTTC. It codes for CAGSPSTGRIYEQYF.

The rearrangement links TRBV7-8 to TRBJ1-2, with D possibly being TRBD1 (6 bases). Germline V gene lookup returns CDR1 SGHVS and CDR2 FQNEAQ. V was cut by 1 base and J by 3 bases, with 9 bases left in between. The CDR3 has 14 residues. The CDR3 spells CASSLDTGHYGYTF. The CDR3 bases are TGTGCCAGCAGCTTAGATACAGGGCACTATGGCTACACCTTC. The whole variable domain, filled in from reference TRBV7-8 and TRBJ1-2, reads GAGVSQSPRYKVAKRGQDVALRCDPISGHVSLFWYQQALGQGPEFLTYFQNEAQLDKSGLPSDRFFAERPEGSVSTLKIQRTQQEDSAVYLCASSLDTGHYGYTFGSGTRLTVV.

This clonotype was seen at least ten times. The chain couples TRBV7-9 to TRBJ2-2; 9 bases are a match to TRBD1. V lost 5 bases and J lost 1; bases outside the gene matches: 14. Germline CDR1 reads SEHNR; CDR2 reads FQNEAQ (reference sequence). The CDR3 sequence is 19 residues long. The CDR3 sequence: CASSTTDPGTGLNTGELFF. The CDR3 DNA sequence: TGTGCCAGCAGCACCACCGATCCCGGGACAGGGTTGAACACCGGGGAGCTGTTTTTT. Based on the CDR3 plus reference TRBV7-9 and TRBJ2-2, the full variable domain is DTGVSQNPRHKITKRGQNVTFRCDPISEHNRLYWYRQTLGQGPEFLTYFQNEAQLEKSRLLSDRFSAERPKGSFSTLEIQRTEQGDSAMYLCASSTTDPGTGLNTGELFFGEGSRLTVL.

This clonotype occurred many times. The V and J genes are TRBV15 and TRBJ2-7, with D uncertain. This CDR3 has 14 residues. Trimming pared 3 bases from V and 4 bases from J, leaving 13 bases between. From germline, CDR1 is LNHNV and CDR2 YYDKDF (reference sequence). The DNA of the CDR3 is TGTGCCACCAGCAGCTCGCAAGTGGGGTACGAGCAGTACTTC. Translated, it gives CATSSSQVGYEQYF.

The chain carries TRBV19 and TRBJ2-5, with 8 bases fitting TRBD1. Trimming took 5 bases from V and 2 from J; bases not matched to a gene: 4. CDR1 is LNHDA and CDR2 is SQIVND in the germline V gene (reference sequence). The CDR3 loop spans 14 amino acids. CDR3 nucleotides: TGTGCCAGTAGTGCATACAGGGGGCAAGAGACCCAGTACTTC. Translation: CASSAYRGQETQYF.

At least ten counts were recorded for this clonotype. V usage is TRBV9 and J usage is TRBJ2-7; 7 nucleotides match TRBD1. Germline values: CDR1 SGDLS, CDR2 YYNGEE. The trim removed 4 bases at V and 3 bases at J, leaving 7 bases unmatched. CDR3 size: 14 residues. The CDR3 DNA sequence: TGTGCCAGCAGCACCGGGACAGACATCTACGAGCAGTACTTC. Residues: CASSTGTDIYEQYF.

CDR3 residues: CSARMAGNDQPQHF. The CDR3 coding sequence is TGCAGTGCTAGGATGGCCGGGAACGATCAGCCCCAGCATTTT. This sequence joins TRBV20-1 and TRBJ1-5, with D uncertain. The CDR3 runs 14 residues. Germline V lookup: CDR1 DFQATT, CDR2 SNEGSKA (reference sequence). The V end lost 3 bases, the J end lost 5 bases, and 14 bases lay between the germline ends.

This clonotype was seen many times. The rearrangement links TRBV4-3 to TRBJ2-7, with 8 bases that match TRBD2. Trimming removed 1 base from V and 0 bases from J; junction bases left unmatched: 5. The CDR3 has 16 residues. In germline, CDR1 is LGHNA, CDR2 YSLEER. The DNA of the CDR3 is TGCGCCAGCAGCCAAGGACTAGCGCTGAGCTCCTACGAGCAGTACTTC. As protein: CASSQGLALSSYEQYF.

The CDR3 loop is CASTSTGDGYTF. Written as DNA, the CDR3 is TGTGCCAGCACTAGCACAGGGGACGGCTACACCTTC. The chain combines TRBV7-9 with TRBJ1-2; 7 bases fit TRBD1. The CDR3 is 12 amino acids. Germline V gives CDR1 SEHNR, CDR2 FQNEAQ (reference sequence). V was clipped by 7 bases and J by 8 bases; unmatched bases: 7.

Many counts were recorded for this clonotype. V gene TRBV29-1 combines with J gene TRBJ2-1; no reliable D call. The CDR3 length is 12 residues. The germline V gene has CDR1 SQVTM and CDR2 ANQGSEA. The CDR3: CRVKSGHNEQFF. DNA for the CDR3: TGCAGGGTAAAATCAGGCCACAATGAGCAGTTCTTC.

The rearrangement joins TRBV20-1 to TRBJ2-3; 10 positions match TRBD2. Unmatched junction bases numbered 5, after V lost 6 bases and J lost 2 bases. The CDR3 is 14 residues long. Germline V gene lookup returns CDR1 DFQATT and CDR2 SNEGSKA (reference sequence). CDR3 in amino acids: CSARGTSDTDTQYF. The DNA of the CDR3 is TGCAGTGCACGCGGGACTAGCGACACAGATACGCAGTATTTT.

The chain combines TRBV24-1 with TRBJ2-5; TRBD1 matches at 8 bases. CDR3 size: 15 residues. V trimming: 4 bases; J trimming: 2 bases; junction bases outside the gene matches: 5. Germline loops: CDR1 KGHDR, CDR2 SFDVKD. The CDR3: CATSEGTGGQETQYF. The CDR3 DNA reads TGTGCCACCAGTGAGGGGACAGGAGGACAAGAGACCCAGTACTTC.

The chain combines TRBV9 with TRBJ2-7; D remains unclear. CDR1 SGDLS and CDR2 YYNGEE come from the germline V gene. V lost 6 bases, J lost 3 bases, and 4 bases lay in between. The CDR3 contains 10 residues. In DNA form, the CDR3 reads TGTGCCAGCATGAGCTACGAGCAGTACTTC. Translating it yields CASMSYEQYF. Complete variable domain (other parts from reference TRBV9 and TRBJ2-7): DSGVTQTPKHLITATGQRVTLRCSPRSGDLSVYWYQQSLDQGLQFLIQYYNGEERAKGNILERFSAQQFPDLHSELNLSSLELGDSALYFCASMSYEQYFGPGTRLTVT.

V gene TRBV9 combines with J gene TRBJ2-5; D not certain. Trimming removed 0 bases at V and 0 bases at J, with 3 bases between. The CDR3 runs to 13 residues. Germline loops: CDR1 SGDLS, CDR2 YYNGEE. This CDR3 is CASSVGNQETQYF. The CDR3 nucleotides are TGTGCCAGCAGCGTAGGCAACCAAGAGACCCAGTACTTC.

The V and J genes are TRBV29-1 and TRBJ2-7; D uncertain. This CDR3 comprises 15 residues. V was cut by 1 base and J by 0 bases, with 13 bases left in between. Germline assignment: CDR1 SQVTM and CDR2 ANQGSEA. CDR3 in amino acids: CSVEGGQAHSYEQYF. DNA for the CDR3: TGCAGCGTTGAAGGTGGTCAGGCCCACTCCTACGAGCAGTACTTC.

CDR3 bases: TGCAGTGCTAGAGATCCCCGAACAGGGGGCTATGGCTACACCTTC. Its protein product is CSARDPRTGGYGYTF. The V and J genes are TRBV20-1 and TRBJ1-2, with TRBD1 matching 8 bases. Germline CDR1 DFQATT, CDR2 SNEGSKA (reference sequence). The CDR3 has 15 residues. The ends lost 0 bases at V and 4 bases at J; junction bases unmatched: 7.

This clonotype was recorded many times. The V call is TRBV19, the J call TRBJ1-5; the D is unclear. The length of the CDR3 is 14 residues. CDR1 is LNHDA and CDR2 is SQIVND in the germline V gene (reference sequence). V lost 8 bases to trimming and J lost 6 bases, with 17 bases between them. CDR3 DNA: TGTGCCAGTTCGGACGGGAATATAGGTCAGCCCCAGCATTTT. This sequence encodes CASSDGNIGQPQHF.

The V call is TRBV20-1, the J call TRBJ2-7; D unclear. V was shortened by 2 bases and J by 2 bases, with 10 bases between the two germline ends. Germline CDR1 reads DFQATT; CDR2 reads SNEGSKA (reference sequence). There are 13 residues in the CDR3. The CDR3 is CSARTVPTYEQYF. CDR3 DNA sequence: TGCAGTGCTAGAACAGTGCCAACCTACGAGCAGTACTTC.

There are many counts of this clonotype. In DNA form, the CDR3 reads TGTGCCAGCAGCCCCGACAGCTTAAGATTGAACACTGAAGCTTTCTTT. This encodes CASSPDSLRLNTEAFF. The V gene is TRBV7-9, the J gene TRBJ1-1; possible D gene TRBD1, 5 bases. V gave up 5 bases and J gave up 0 bases, with 16 bases separating them. Per germline, CDR1 SEHNR and CDR2 FQNEAQ (reference sequence). This CDR3 contains 16 residues.

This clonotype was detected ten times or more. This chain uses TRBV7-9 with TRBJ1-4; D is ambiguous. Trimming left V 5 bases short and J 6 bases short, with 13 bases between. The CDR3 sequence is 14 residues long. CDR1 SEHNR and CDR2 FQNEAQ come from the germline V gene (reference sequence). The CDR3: CASSPGGKYEKLFF. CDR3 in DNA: TGTGCCAGCAGCCCCGGCGGCAAATATGAAAAACTGTTTTTT.

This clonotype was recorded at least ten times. In DNA, the CDR3 is TGCGCCAGCAGCCAAGCAAGGACAGGGCAGGAGACCCAGTACTTC. Translating it yields CASSQARTGQETQYF. The chain recombines TRBV4-3 with TRBJ2-5, with TRBD1 matching 8 bases. V dropped 1 base and J dropped 5; count of bases not matched to a gene: 6. The CDR3 runs to 15 residues. CDR1 and CDR2 (germline): LGHNA, YSLEER.

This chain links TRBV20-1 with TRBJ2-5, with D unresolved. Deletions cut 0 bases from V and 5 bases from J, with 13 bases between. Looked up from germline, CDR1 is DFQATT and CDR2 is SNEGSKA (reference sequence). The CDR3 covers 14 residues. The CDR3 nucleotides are TGCAGTGCTAGAGATGGGCTGGGCATGGAGACCCAGTACTTC. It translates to CSARDGLGMETQYF.

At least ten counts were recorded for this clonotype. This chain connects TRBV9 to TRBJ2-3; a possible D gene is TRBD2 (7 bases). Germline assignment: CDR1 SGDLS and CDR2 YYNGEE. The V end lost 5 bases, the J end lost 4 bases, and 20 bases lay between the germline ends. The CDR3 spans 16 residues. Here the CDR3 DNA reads TGTGCCAGCAGGGGGGCTGGGGCGGGAGAATCAGATACGCAGTATTTT. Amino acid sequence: CASRGAGAGESDTQYF.

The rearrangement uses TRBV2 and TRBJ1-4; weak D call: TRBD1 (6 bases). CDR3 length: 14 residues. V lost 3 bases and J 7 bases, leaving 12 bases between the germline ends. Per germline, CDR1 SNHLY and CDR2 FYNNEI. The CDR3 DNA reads TGTGCCAGCAGTGACAGGGGCGGTGGTGAAAAACTGTTTTTT. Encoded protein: CASSDRGGGEKLFF. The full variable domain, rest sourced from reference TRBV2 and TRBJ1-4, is EPEVTQTPSHQVTQMGQEVILRCVPISNHLYFYWYRQILGQKVEFLVSFYNNEISEKSEIFDDQFSVERPDGSNFTLKIRSTKLEDSAMYFCASSDRGGGEKLFFGSGTQLSVL.

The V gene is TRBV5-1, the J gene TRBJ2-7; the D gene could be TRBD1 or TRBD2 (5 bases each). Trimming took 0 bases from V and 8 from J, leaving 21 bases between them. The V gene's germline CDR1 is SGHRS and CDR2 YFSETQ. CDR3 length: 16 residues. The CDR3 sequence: CASSLVGGNNQPQQYF. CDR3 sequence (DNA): TGCGCCAGCAGCTTGGTTGGGGGTAACAATCAGCCCCAGCAGTACTTC.

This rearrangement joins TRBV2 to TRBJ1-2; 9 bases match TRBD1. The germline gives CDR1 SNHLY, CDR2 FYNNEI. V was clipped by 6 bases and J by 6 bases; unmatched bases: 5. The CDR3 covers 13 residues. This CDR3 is CASSVGTGHGYTF. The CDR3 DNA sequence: TGTGCCAGCAGCGTTGGGACAGGGCATGGCTACACCTTC.

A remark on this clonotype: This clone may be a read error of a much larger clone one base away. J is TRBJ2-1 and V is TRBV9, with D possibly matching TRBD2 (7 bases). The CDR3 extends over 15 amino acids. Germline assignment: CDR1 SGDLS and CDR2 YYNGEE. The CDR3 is CASSVGGGSCNEQFF. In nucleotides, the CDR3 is TGTGCCAGCAGCGTGGGCGGGGGCTCCTGCAATGAGCAGTTCTTC. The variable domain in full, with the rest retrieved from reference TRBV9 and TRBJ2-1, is DSGVTQTPKHLITATGQRVTLRCSPRSGDLSVYWYQQSLDQGLQFLIQYYNGEERAKGNILERFSAQQFPDLHSELNLSSLELGDSALYFCASSVGGGSCNEQFFGPGTRLTVL.